The clone carrying this T cell receptor (beta chain) has more than one count but fewer than ten. Its antigen remains unknown. The data were taken from a study of T cells in Graves' hyperthyroidism and ophthalmopathy. The study, taken as a whole, reports: In the analysis, a 13 V-J model separated ophthalmopathy from stable hyperthyroidism.

Template material for amplifying TCR beta CDR3 regions consisted of RNA transcripts. First-round RT-PCR of the TCR CDR3 relied on the HTBI primer set. One entry per CDR3 protein results from TCRdb running MiXCR on the multiplex PCR reads. The sample has 250,000 to 400,000 distinct CDR3 sequences, around 13% seen once; the top ten hold approximately 35%. The CDR3 is 17 amino acids. Germline V gene lookup returns CDR1 MGHRA and CDR2 YSYEKL. V lost 1 base, J lost 5 bases, and 20 bases lay in between. Individuals with ophthalmopathy presented a Clinical Activity Score of at least 3, a NOSPECS grade of at least 4 and a duration under 3 months. Every diagnosis used clinical symptoms, serum thyroxine and TRAb, thyroid ultrasound and orbital computed tomography.

The chain combines TRBV4-1 with TRBJ1-1; tentatively, D is TRBD1 (5 bases). The sequenced material came from blood. This TCR came from a woman aged 40 to 50 with Graves' ophthalmopathy. CDR3 DNA sequence: TGCGCCAGCAGCCAAGCTCGGCGGCAGGGCGAACGTACTGAAGCTTTCTTT. Its protein product is CASSQARRQGERTEAFF.